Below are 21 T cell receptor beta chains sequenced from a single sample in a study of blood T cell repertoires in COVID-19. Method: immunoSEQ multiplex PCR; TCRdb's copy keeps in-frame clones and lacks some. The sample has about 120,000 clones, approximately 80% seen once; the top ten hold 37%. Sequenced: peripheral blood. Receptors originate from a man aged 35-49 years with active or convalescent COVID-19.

The CDR3 DNA reads as TGTGCCAGCAAGCGGGCTTTCGATGAGCAGTTCTTC. Translating it yields CASKRAFDEQFF. The chain combines TRBV2 with TRBJ2-1; a possible D gene is TRBD2 (6 bases). The germline V and J ends were trimmed by 7 bases and 8 bases, with 12 bases remaining between them. The CDR3 consists of 12 residues. The germline CDR1 and CDR2 sequences are SNHLY and FYNNEI.

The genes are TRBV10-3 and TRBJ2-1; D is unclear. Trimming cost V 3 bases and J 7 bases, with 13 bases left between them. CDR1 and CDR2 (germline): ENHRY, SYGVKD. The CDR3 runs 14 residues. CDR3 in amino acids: CAISDYILGNEQFF. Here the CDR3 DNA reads TGTGCCATCAGTGACTATATCCTCGGGAATGAGCAGTTCTTC.

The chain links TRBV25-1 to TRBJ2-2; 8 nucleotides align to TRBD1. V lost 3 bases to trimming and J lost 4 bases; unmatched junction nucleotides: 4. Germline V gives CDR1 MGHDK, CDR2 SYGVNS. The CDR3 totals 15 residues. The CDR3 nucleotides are TGTGCCAGCAGTGAGAGGGGACAGGTCACCGGGGAGCTGTTTTTT. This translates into CASSERGQVTGELFF.

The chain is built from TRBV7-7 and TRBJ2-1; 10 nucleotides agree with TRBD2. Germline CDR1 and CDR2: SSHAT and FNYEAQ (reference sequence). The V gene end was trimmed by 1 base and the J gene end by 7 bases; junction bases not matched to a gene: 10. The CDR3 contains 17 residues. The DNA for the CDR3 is TGTGCCAGCAGCTTAGAGGGGCTAGCGGGAGTGGTTAATGAGCAGTTCTTC. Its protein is CASSLEGLAGVVNEQFF.

The CDR3 spells CASSLSTANTEAFF. Written as DNA, the CDR3 is TGTGCCAGCAGCTTGTCGACAGCGAACACTGAAGCTTTCTTT. V usage is TRBV7-8 and J usage is TRBJ1-1, with D possibly being TRBD1 (5 bases). CDR3 length: 14 amino acids. Trimming stripped 3 bases from V and 1 base from J, with 9 bases between. Germline CDR1 SGHVS, CDR2 FQNEAQ.

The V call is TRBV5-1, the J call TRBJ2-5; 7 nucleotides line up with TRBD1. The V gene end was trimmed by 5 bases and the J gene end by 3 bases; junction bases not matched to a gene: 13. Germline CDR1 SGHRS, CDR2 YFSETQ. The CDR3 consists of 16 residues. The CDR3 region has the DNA TGCGCCAGCAGGATGCTACCCGGGACAGACGAAGAGACCCAGTACTTC. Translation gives CASRMLPGTDEETQYF.

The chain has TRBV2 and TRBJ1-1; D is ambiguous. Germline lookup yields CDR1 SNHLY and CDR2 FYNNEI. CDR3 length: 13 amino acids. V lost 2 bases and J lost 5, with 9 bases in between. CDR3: CASSETARTEAFF. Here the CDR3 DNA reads TGTGCCAGCAGTGAAACAGCCAGGACTGAAGCTTTCTTT.

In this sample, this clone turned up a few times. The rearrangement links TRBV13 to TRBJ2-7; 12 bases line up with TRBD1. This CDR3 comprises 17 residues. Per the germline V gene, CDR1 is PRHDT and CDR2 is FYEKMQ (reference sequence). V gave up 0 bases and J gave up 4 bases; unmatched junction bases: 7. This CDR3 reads CASSLGVGDRGQYEQYF. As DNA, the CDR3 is TGTGCCAGCAGCTTAGGAGTAGGGGACAGGGGGCAGTACGAGCAGTACTTC. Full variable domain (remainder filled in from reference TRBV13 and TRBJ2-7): AAGVIQSPRHLIKEKRETATLKCYPIPRHDTVYWYQQGPGQDPQFLISFYEKMQSDKGSIPDRFSAQQFSDYHSELNMSSLELGDSALYFCASSLGVGDRGQYEQYFGPGTRLTVT.

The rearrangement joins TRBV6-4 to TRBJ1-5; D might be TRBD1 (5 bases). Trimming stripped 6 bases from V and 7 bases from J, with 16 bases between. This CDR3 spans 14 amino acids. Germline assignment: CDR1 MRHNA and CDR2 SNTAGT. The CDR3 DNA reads TGTGCCAGCAGCGTTTATTCGGGGGACCAGCCCCAGCATTTT. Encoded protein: CASSVYSGDQPQHF.

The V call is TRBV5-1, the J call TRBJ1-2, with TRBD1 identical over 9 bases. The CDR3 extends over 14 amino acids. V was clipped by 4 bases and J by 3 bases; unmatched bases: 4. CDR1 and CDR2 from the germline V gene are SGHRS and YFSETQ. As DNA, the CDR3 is TGCGCCAGCAGCGATGGGACAGGGCACTATGGCTACACCTTC. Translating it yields CASSDGTGHYGYTF.

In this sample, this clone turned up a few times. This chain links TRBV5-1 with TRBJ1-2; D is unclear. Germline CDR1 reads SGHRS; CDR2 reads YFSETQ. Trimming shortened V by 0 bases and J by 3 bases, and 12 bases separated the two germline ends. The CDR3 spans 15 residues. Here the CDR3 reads CASSLGGILDYGYTF. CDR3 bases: TGCGCCAGCAGCTTGGGAGGGATCCTCGACTATGGCTACACCTTC.

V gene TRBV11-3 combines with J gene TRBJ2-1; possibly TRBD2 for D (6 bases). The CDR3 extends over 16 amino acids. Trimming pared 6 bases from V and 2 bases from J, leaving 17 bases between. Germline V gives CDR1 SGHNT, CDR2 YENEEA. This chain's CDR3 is CASSHMAGTTYNEQFF. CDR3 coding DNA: TGTGCCAGCAGTCATATGGCGGGAACTACCTACAATGAGCAGTTCTTC.

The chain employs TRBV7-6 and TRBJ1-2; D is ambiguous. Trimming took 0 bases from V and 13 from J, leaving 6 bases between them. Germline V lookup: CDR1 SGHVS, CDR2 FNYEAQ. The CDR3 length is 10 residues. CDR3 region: CASSLARVTF. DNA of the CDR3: TGTGCCAGCAGCTTAGCCCGGGTCACCTTC.

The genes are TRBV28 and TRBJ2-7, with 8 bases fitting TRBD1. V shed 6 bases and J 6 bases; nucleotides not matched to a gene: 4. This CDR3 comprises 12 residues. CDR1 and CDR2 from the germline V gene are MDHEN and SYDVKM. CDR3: CASSWTGSEQYF. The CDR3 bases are TGTGCCAGCAGCTGGACAGGGTCCGAGCAGTACTTC.

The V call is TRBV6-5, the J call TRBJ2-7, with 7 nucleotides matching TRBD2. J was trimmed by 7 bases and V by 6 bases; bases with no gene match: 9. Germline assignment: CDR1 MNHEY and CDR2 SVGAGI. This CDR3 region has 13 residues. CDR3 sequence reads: CASRRAGEVEQYF. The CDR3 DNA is TGTGCCAGCAGAAGGGCGGGGGAGGTAGAGCAGTACTTC.

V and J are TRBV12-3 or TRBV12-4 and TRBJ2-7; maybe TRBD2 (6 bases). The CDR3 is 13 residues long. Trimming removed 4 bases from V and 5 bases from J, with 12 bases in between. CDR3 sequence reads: CASSSRAGNEQYF. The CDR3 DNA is TGTGCCAGCAGTTCCCGGGCGGGAAACGAGCAGTACTTC.

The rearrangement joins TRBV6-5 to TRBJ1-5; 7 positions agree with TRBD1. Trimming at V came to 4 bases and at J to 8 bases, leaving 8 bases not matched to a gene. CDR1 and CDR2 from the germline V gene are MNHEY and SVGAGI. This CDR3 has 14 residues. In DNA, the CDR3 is TGTGCCAGCAGTTCCACAGGGGTTTGGGAGCCCCAGCATTTT. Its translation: CASSSTGVWEPQHF.

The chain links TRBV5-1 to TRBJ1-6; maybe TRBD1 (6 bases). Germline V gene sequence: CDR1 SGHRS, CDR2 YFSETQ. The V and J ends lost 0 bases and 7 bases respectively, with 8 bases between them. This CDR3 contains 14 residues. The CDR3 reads CASSLGTENSPLHF. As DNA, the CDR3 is TGCGCCAGCAGCTTGGGGACAGAGAATTCACCCCTCCACTTT.

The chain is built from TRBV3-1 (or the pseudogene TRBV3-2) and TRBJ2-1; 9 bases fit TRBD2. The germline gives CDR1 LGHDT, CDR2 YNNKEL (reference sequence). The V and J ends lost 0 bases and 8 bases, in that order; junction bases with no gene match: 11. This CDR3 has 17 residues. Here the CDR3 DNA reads TGTGCCAGCAGCCAAGATAGGCGCGGGAGGGGGTCGGATGAGCAGTTCTTC. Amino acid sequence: CASSQDRRGRGSDEQFF.

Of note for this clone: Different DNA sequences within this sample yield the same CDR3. The CDR3 DNA sequence: TGTGCCAGCTCACCGGACGGGGGGAACACTGAAGCTTTCTTT. This translates into CASSPDGGNTEAFF. This rearrangement joins TRBV18 to TRBJ1-1, with D maybe TRBD1 (5 bases). CDR3 length: 14 residues. The V gene lost 3 bases and the J gene lost 1 base, with 9 bases spanning the gap. Germline assignment: CDR1 KGHSH and CDR2 LQKENI.

CDR3 bases: TGTGCCAGCAGCTTAGCAGACCAGGGTAGGCCTGAAGCTTTCTTT. As protein: CASSLADQGRPEAFF. The chain recombines TRBV7-8 with TRBJ1-1, with a tentative D call TRBD1 (5 bases). The CDR3 spans 15 residues. V was clipped by 0 bases and J by 6 bases, with 14 bases between them. Germline V gene data show CDR1 as SGHVS and CDR2 as FQNEAQ.